This T cell receptor (beta chain) stems from a study of beta chain features in type 1 diabetes. Study conclusions and caveats: Cells with high TCR expression could be over-represented by cDNA sequencing. Researchers could not determine here whether HLA type influences TCRB rearrangement.

Expressed TCRB transcripts were sequenced after all isolated RNA was converted to cDNA. The assay was immunoSEQ multiplex PCR, and TCRdb's table has in-frame clones only and misses some. The top ten hold roughly 7% of the sample, which has about 320,000 clones, around 15% seen once. This clone has a handful of counts. No antigen is known for it. The CDR3 spans 14 residues. The germline gives CDR1 SGHTA, CDR2 FQGNSA. V lost 7 bases and J lost 11; bases outside the gene matches: 14. Via the markers CD45RO/CCR7/CD25/CD127/CD95/CD27, stem cell-like memory, regulatory, central memory and naive CD4+ cells were sorted.

The TCR sequence derives from a man in his thirties or forties in good health. The rearrangement links TRBV7-2 to TRBJ2-1, with 7 bases matching TRBD1. Source material: central memory CD4+ T cells from blood. CDR3 coding DNA: TGTGCCAGCACCACAATCCCAAGACAGGGAAAGCAGTTCTTC. Protein: CASTTIPRQGKQFF.